The clone carrying this T cell receptor (beta chain) was observed a handful of times. Its antigen is undetermined. Sequencing libraries for TCR beta were prepared with iRepertoire HTBI primers and Arm-PCR of CDR3 regions. MiXCR, applied by TCRdb to the multiplex PCR reads, yields one record per CDR3 protein. The table lists around 500,000 distinct CDR3 sequences, about 12% of them singletons. Deletions cut 3 bases from V and 4 bases from J, with 10 bases between. The CDR3 loop spans 14 amino acids. Looked up from germline, CDR1 is LNHDA and CDR2 is SQIVND (reference sequence). The sample originates from a study of regulatory T cells in long-lasting Graves disease. Study-wide results and caveats: Small numbers of samples may have cut accuracy.

Time point defined: newly diagnosed GD, antithyroid drugs for less than 3 months. Scientists built the TCR library using RNA that was extracted from PBMCs. The same data also went into a second study, on T cells in Graves' hyperthyroidism and ophthalmopathy. That source notes: During a first-round RT-PCR of the TCR CDR3, the HTBI primer set was used.

This receptor was taken from a woman between 25 and 40 years old with Graves disease. Specimen: peripheral blood mononuclear cells (PBMCs), collected at new diagnosis, from a patient treated with antithyroid drugs. V and J are TRBV19 and TRBJ1-3, with a tentative D call TRBD1 (5 bases). CDR3 bases: TGTGCCAGTAGTATCCGGGGCTCGGGAAACACCATATATTTT. Its protein product is CASSIRGSGNTIYF.